Reported below is one T cell receptor beta chain. TCRdb keeps only in-frame clones here, not all; method: immunoSEQ multiplex PCR. The sample consists of some 150,000 clones, over 75% of them appearing once. This CDR3 contains 16 residues. Germline V CDR1 and CDR2: SGHVS, FQNEAQ. Trimming took off 5 bases at V and 5 bases at J, with 19 bases between the two ends. This sample is drawn from a study of blood T cell repertoires in COVID-19. V is TRBV7-8 and J is TRBJ1-3; D is perhaps TRBD1 (6 bases). Sequencing was performed on peripheral blood. This TCR derives from a human donor in a cohort sampled during active COVID-19. In nucleotides, the CDR3 is TGTGCCAGCAGCCTCCCAGGGGATGCATATAGAAACACCATATATTTT. Encoded protein: CASSLPGDAYRNTIYF.